The next 26 T cell receptor beta chains were all read from a single sample in a study of T cell responses to AZD1222 COVID-19 vaccine. TCRdb's copy holds only in-frame clones and misses some; the assay was immunoSEQ multiplex PCR. The sample carries about 120,000 clones, 85% to 90% recorded once. The sequencing here drew on peripheral blood, taken on day 0 of AZD1222 vaccination. The receptors were gathered from an adult in good health.

The rearrangement joins TRBV20-1 to TRBJ2-1; D remains unclear. V lost 3 bases, J lost 6 bases, and 6 bases lay in between. The CDR3 extends over 11 amino acids. Germline CDR1 is DFQATT and CDR2 is SNEGSKA (reference sequence). DNA for the CDR3: TGCAGTGCTAGTGCCCTCAATGAGCAGTTCTTC. Translated, it gives CSASALNEQFF.

This sequence joins TRBV19 and TRBJ1-1; D remains ambiguous. Germline V CDR1 and CDR2: LNHDA, SQIVND (reference sequence). Trimming left V 2 bases short and J 2 bases short, with 9 bases between. The CDR3 is made up of 14 amino acids. The CDR3 DNA sequence: TGTGCCAGTAGTATAAACCGGCCTAACACTGAAGCTTTCTTT. Its protein is CASSINRPNTEAFF.

The chain carries TRBV28 and TRBJ2-1; the match to TRBD2 covers 13 bases. The CDR3 runs to 15 residues. In germline, CDR1 is MDHEN, CDR2 SYDVKM. The V segment lost 5 bases and the J segment 9 bases; nucleotides outside the gene matches: 7. CDR3 amino acids: CASSKPGLAGLEQFF. DNA of the CDR3: TGTGCCAGCAGTAAACCGGGACTAGCGGGACTTGAGCAGTTCTTC.

The CDR3 loop reads CAIGGGNSPLHF. CDR3 nucleotides: TGTGCCATTGGAGGTGGGAATTCACCCCTCCACTTT. The V gene is TRBV10-3, the J gene TRBJ1-6; D remains ambiguous. The CDR3 extends over 12 amino acids. V was pared by 9 bases and J by 7 bases, with 10 bases between. Per germline, CDR1 ENHRY and CDR2 SYGVKD.

V gene TRBV4-2 combines with J gene TRBJ1-3; D gene unclear. The germline CDR1 and CDR2 sequences are LGHNA and YNFKEQ. Between the trimmed V and J ends, which lost 5 bases and 1 base, there was a span of 9 bases. This CDR3 is built from 14 residues. CDR3 sequence: CASSLPLSGNTIYF. As DNA, the CDR3 is TGTGCCAGCAGCTTGCCTTTATCTGGAAACACCATATATTTT.

V usage is TRBV5-1 and J usage is TRBJ1-2, with 9 bases aligning to TRBD1. After removal of 0 bases from V and 4 bases from J, the junction contained 4 bases not matched to a gene. Germline V lookup: CDR1 SGHRS, CDR2 YFSETQ. This CDR3 contains 15 residues. This CDR3 reads CASSLAGTGLYGYTF. CDR3 DNA sequence: TGCGCCAGCAGCTTGGCCGGGACAGGGCTCTATGGCTACACCTTC.

The rearrangement joins TRBV5-1 to TRBJ2-7; no definite D call. V lost 5 bases to trimming and J lost 2 bases, with 14 bases between them. In germline, CDR1 is SGHRS, CDR2 YFSETQ. The CDR3 contains 14 residues. The CDR3 sequence is CASRPEGFTYEQYF. CDR3 DNA: TGCGCCAGCAGGCCTGAAGGTTTCACCTACGAGCAGTACTTC. The whole variable domain, remainder taken from reference TRBV5-1 and TRBJ2-7, is KAGVTQTPRYLIKTRGQQVTLSCSPISGHRSVSWYQQTPGQGLQFLFEYFSETQRNKGNFPGRFSGRQFSNSRSEMNVSTLELGDSALYLCASRPEGFTYEQYFGPGTRLTVT.

The chain combines TRBV9 with TRBJ2-6; TRBD1 or TRBD2 may be the D gene (6 bases each). Germline CDR1 reads SGDLS; CDR2 reads YYNGEE. V lost 4 bases and J lost 4, with 18 bases in between. There are 17 residues in the CDR3. The CDR3, as DNA: TGTGCCAGCAGCCCCTATCCGGGGGCCGGGGGGGCCAACGTCCTGACTTTC. It yields the protein CASSPYPGAGGANVLTF. Full variable domain (rest looked up from reference TRBV9 and TRBJ2-6): DSGVTQTPKHLITATGQRVTLRCSPRSGDLSVYWYQQSLDQGLQFLIQYYNGEERAKGNILERFSAQQFPDLHSELNLSSLELGDSALYFCASSPYPGAGGANVLTFGAGSRLTVL.

The chain has TRBV11-2 and TRBJ2-7; D call uncertain. The V gene's germline CDR1 is SGHAT and CDR2 FQNNGV. Trimming pared 2 bases from V and 1 base from J, leaving 9 bases between. This CDR3 is 14 amino acids long. The CDR3 coding sequence is TGTGCCAGCAGCTTAATGTTACTTTCCTACGAGCAGTACTTC. Its translation is CASSLMLLSYEQYF.

The rearrangement uses TRBV19 and TRBJ2-3; D perhaps matches TRBD2 (6 bases). Germline V gene lookup returns CDR1 LNHDA and CDR2 SQIVND (reference sequence). With 7 bases removed from V and 3 bases from J, the gap between germline ends came to 14 bases. The CDR3 has 14 residues. The CDR3 is CASTLGRNTDTQYF. The CDR3 DNA reads TGTGCCAGTACCCTCGGGAGAAATACAGATACGCAGTATTTT.

The chain is built from TRBV20-1 and TRBJ2-7; D might be TRBD2 (5 bases). Germline assignment: CDR1 DFQATT and CDR2 SNEGSKA (reference sequence). Between the trimmed V and J ends, which lost 3 bases and 3 bases, there was a span of 6 bases. The CDR3 totals 11 residues. CDR3 sequence reads: CSASGNYEQYF. As DNA, the CDR3 is TGCAGTGCTAGCGGGAACTACGAGCAGTACTTC.

V is TRBV5-4 and J is TRBJ1-1, with a tentative D call TRBD1 (5 bases). Germline assignment: CDR1 SGHNT and CDR2 YYREEE (reference sequence). The length of the CDR3 is 14 residues. Trimming removed 4 bases at V and 1 base at J, with 11 bases between. The CDR3 DNA reads TGTGCCAGCAGCCTGATGGGACCGAACACTGAAGCTTTCTTT. It specifies CASSLMGPNTEAFF. The complete variable domain, with remaining parts taken from reference TRBV5-4 and TRBJ1-1, reads ETGVTQSPTHLIKTRGQQVTLRCSSQSGHNTVSWYQQALGQGPQFIFQYYREEENGRGNFPPRFSGLQFPNYSSELNVNALELDDSALYLCASSLMGPNTEAFFGQGTRLTVV.

The CDR3 DNA reads as TGTGCCAGCAGCCCCGGGACTAGCGTCGTACTATACGAGCAGTACTTC. Amino acid sequence: CASSPGTSVVLYEQYF. The J gene is TRBJ2-7, the V gene TRBV9; 10 nucleotides line up with TRBD2. The CDR3 has 16 residues. Germline V gene lookup returns CDR1 SGDLS and CDR2 YYNGEE. V dropped 4 bases and J dropped 4; count of bases not matched to a gene: 11. The whole variable domain, filled in from reference TRBV9 and TRBJ2-7, reads DSGVTQTPKHLITATGQRVTLRCSPRSGDLSVYWYQQSLDQGLQFLIQYYNGEERAKGNILERFSAQQFPDLHSELNLSSLELGDSALYFCASSPGTSVVLYEQYFGPGTRLTVT.

This sequence joins TRBV6-5 and TRBJ2-7; possible D gene TRBD2, 6 bases. V was trimmed by 7 bases and J by 7 bases, leaving 20 bases between them. CDR1 MNHEY and CDR2 SVGAGI come from the germline V gene. The CDR3 length is 14 residues. In DNA form, the CDR3 reads TGTGCCAGCACTGGTAGTACGGGAGTAATAGAGCAGTACTTC. Its protein product is CASTGSTGVIEQYF.

This rearrangement joins TRBV3-1 (or the pseudogene TRBV3-2) to TRBJ2-7; 9 bases are shared with TRBD1. The CDR3 spans 16 residues. Germline lookup yields CDR1 LGHDT and CDR2 YNNKEL (reference sequence). V dropped 4 bases and J dropped 3; count of bases not matched to a gene: 10. CDR3 bases: TGTGCCAGCAGCCCTTCAACACAGGGGGCGTTCTACGAGCAGTACTTC. Protein sequence: CASSPSTQGAFYEQYF.

V usage is TRBV30 and J usage is TRBJ2-7; perhaps TRBD1 as D (6 bases). The CDR3 is 11 residues long. Germline V gives CDR1 GTSNPN, CDR2 SVGIG (reference sequence). V lost 6 bases, J lost 3 bases, and 9 bases lay in between. This CDR3 reads CACIGGYEQYF. DNA for the CDR3: TGTGCCTGTATAGGGGGCTACGAGCAGTACTTC.

The chain has TRBV9 and TRBJ1-3; D is ambiguous. Germline CDR1 SGDLS, CDR2 YYNGEE. The CDR3 covers 16 residues. The V and J ends lost 3 bases and 4 bases respectively, with 17 bases between them. The CDR3 sequence: CASSAQTGSTGNTIYF. CDR3 in DNA: TGTGCCAGCAGCGCCCAGACGGGATCTACAGGAAACACCATATATTTT.

The gene calls are TRBV7-2 and TRBJ2-7; 7 bases align to TRBD1. The CDR3 runs to 13 residues. The ends lost 2 bases at V and 5 bases at J; junction bases unmatched: 3. The germline CDR1 and CDR2 sequences are SGHTA and FQGNSA. The DNA of the CDR3 is TGTGCCAGCAGCTTAATCAGGGGGAACGAGCAGTACTTC. Its translation: CASSLIRGNEQYF. The whole variable domain, remainder taken from reference TRBV7-2 and TRBJ2-7, is GAGVSQSPSNKVTEKGKDVELRCDPISGHTALYWYRQSLGQGLEFLIYFQGNSAPDKSGLPSDRFSAERTGGSVSTLTIQRTQQEDSAVYLCASSLIRGNEQYFGPGTRLTVT.

V and J are TRBV7-2 and TRBJ1-3; tentatively, D is TRBD1 (6 bases). With 1 base removed from V and 0 bases from J, the gap between germline ends came to 10 bases. The germline CDR1 and CDR2 sequences are SGHTA and FQGNSA. CDR3 size: 16 residues. The CDR3 loop is CASSLGGAGSGNTIYF. As DNA, the CDR3 is TGTGCCAGCAGCTTAGGGGGGGCGGGCTCTGGAAACACCATATATTTT.

The chain carries TRBV30 and TRBJ1-1; 7 nucleotides line up with TRBD1. V gave up 0 bases and J gave up 5 bases; unmatched junction bases: 3. Germline V gives CDR1 GTSNPN, CDR2 SVGIG (reference sequence). CDR3 length: 13 residues. CDR3 DNA sequence: TGTGCCTGGAGTGTACGACAGGGAACTGAAGCTTTCTTT. It translates to CAWSVRQGTEAFF.

V usage is TRBV7-2 and J usage is TRBJ1-5; 7 bases agree with TRBD1. The CDR3 runs 16 residues. J gave up 4 bases and V 4 bases, and 10 bases lay outside the gene matches. Germline loops: CDR1 SGHTA, CDR2 FQGNSA. The CDR3 DNA is TGTGCCAGCAGCTCCCAGCCCATGGACAGGAATCAGCCCCAGCATTTT. It encodes CASSSQPMDRNQPQHF.

This chain joins TRBV15 and TRBJ2-7; D uncertain. The germline V and J ends were trimmed by 0 bases and 7 bases, with 13 bases remaining between them. Germline V gives CDR1 LNHNV, CDR2 YYDKDF (reference sequence). The CDR3 sequence is 14 residues long. For the CDR3, the DNA is TGTGCCACCAGCAGAGATTACCAAGGCGTGGAGCAGTACTTC. The encoded protein is CATSRDYQGVEQYF.

The chain joins TRBV27 to TRBJ1-2; 8 bases are a match to TRBD1. Unmatched junction bases numbered 6, after V lost 8 bases and J lost 4 bases. Germline loops: CDR1 MNHEY, CDR2 SMNVEV (reference sequence). The CDR3 covers 13 residues. The CDR3 region is CASRQGRGYGYTF. DNA of the CDR3: TGTGCCAGCCGACAGGGGAGAGGCTATGGCTACACCTTC.

CDR3 region: CASSSGPSGSPVVYNEQFF. For the CDR3, the DNA is TGCGCCAGCAGCTCCGGCCCTAGCGGGAGCCCCGTAGTCTACAATGAGCAGTTCTTC. The chain joins TRBV5-1 to TRBJ2-1; TRBD2 agrees at 10 bases. Germline CDR1 SGHRS, CDR2 YFSETQ. There are 19 residues in the CDR3. J lost 3 bases, V lost 3 bases, and 15 bases had no gene match.

The chain employs TRBV5-1 and TRBJ2-3; D call uncertain. With 4 bases removed from V and 1 base from J, the gap between germline ends came to 7 bases. This CDR3 is built from 13 residues. Germline CDR1 is SGHRS and CDR2 is YFSETQ. The CDR3 reads CASSQTRTDTQYF. The CDR3 region has the DNA TGCGCCAGCAGCCAAACCCGCACAGATACGCAGTATTTT.

The chain is built from TRBV19 and TRBJ2-1; 7 bases line up with TRBD2. V trimming: 3 bases; J trimming: 7 bases; junction bases outside the gene matches: 15. CDR3 length: 17 residues. The V gene's germline CDR1 is LNHDA and CDR2 SQIVND (reference sequence). The CDR3 region is CASSMEELGEGWNEQFF. CDR3 DNA: TGTGCCAGTAGTATGGAGGAGTTGGGGGAGGGTTGGAATGAGCAGTTCTTC.